What follows is one T cell receptor (beta chain) and its context. The data derive from a study of cytomegalovirus exposure and HLA in healthy donors. CDR1 is SEHNR, CDR2 FQNEAQ, per germline (reference sequence). Losses at the gene ends were 6 bases for V and 0 bases for J; bases not matched to a gene: 5. The CDR3 covers 14 residues. The PCR ran on 60 Vbeta and 13 Jbeta primers. TCRdb's copy holds only in-frame clones and misses some; the assay was immunoSEQ multiplex PCR. The repertoire includes about 200,000 clones, 70% to 90% of them detected once, and around 0.3% sits in the top ten. The source is a woman younger than 45 in good health and CMV-seronegative. The chain links TRBV7-9 to TRBJ2-7; TRBD1 matches at 7 bases. The sequenced material came from PBMCs. CDR3 nucleotides: TGTGCCAGCAGGTGGGACAGCGACTCCTACGAGCAGTACTTC. It is translated as CASRWDSDSYEQYF.